This T cell receptor beta chain was captured by sequencing in a study of cytomegalovirus exposure and HLA in healthy donors. In the case of this clone: The antigen is undetermined.

Regarding the study as a whole: Specific recognition of CMV antigens was confirmed in vitro for three chains (all CMV-associated). The authors later found HLA-associated TCR beta chains more clonally expanded than equally common others.

Per germline, CDR1 ENHRY and CDR2 SYGVKD. With 4 bases clipped from V and 0 bases from J, the junction kept 3 bases outside the gene matches. The CDR3 is 16 amino acids. The PCR ran on 60 Vbeta and 13 Jbeta primers. Clones were read by immunoSEQ multiplex PCR, and TCRdb kept only the in-frame ones, dropping some. The sample includes about 130,000 clones, approximately 80% of them seen just once. The V gene is TRBV10-3, the J gene TRBJ2-7, with 13 bases lining up with TRBD2. This clonotype originated in a man in his forties or fifties in good health and CMV-seronegative. The specimen sequenced was PBMCs. CDR3 protein: CAISGGTSGTSYEQYF. The CDR3 region has the DNA TGTGCCATCAGTGGCGGGACTAGCGGGACCTCCTACGAGCAGTACTTC.